The clone carrying this TCR beta chain came up many times. These data come from a study of human T cells and chemical hapten exposure. Each cDNA molecule in the library carried unique molecular identifiers. TCRdb reprocessed the RACE reads with MiXCR, giving one entry per CDR3 protein. The sample has about 30,000 distinct CDR3 sequences, around 5% seen once. As for time point: healthy volunteer bleed at 6 weeks. Before extraction, the whole blood was not fractionated, and total RNA was taken from it. This receptor was obtained from a human donor in good health. Some clones in this sample may be carry-over from other donors' samples. Sequencing input: whole blood.

CDR3 protein: CASSQDVGLAGVQNIQYF. CDR3 DNA sequence: TGTGCCAGCAGCCAAGATGTAGGTCTAGCGGGAGTTCAAAACATTCAGTACTTC. The chain recombines TRBV4-2 with TRBJ2-4; 10 nucleotides line up with TRBD2. The CDR3 runs 18 residues. Germline-derived CDR1 and CDR2 are LGHNA and YNFKEQ. The V gene end was trimmed by 0 bases and the J gene end by 5 bases; junction bases not matched to a gene: 10.